Below are 26 T cell receptor beta chains sequenced from a single sample in a study of T cells in Graves' hyperthyroidism and ophthalmopathy. Using RNA transcripts as the source, TCR beta CDR3 regions were amplified. The HTBI primer set served for first-round RT-PCR of the TCR CDR3. TCRdb processed the multiplex PCR reads anew with MiXCR; each CDR3 protein has one entry. In the table there are 360,000 or so distinct CDR3 sequences, 12% to 15% of which are singletons. Material: blood. The origin of the receptors is a woman aged 55-69 years with Graves' ophthalmopathy.

This clonotype was recorded a few times. The V and J genes are TRBV11-2 and TRBJ2-7; no clear D gene. This CDR3 has 13 amino acids. V was shortened by 0 bases and J by 4 bases, with 7 bases between the two germline ends. From germline, CDR1 is SGHAT and CDR2 FQNNGV. In DNA, the CDR3 is TGTGCCAGCAGCTTAGATGGTCGGTACGAGCAGTACTTC. This sequence encodes CASSLDGRYEQYF.

This clonotype was counted ten times or more. The genes are TRBV6-6 and TRBJ2-7; possible D gene TRBD1, 5 bases. This CDR3 region has 13 residues. The germline V gene has CDR1 MNHNY and CDR2 SVGAGI (reference sequence). Between the trimmed V and J ends, which lost 2 bases and 0 bases, there was a span of 5 bases. This CDR3 is CASSYGASYEQYF. The CDR3 DNA reads as TGTGCCAGCAGTTACGGGGCCTCCTACGAGCAGTACTTC.

V is TRBV20-1 and J is TRBJ2-3; perhaps TRBD2 as D (5 bases). In germline, CDR1 is DFQATT, CDR2 SNEGSKA (reference sequence). Trimming pared 1 base from V and 2 bases from J, leaving 13 bases between. This CDR3 contains 15 residues. CDR3 bases: TGCAGTGCTAGAGTCGGGAATTCTATCACAGATACGCAGTATTTT. It translates to CSARVGNSITDTQYF.

V usage is TRBV24-1 and J usage is TRBJ1-2, with 7 nucleotides matching TRBD1. After removal of 2 bases from V and 5 bases from J, the junction contained 4 bases not matched to a gene. This CDR3 spans 14 amino acids. Germline CDR1 KGHDR, CDR2 SFDVKD. This CDR3 is CATSDSRTGYGYTF. The DNA of the CDR3 is TGTGCCACCAGTGATTCACGGACAGGATATGGCTACACCTTC.

This clonotype was detected many times. V is TRBV28 and J is TRBJ2-1, with D maybe TRBD2 (6 bases). The germline V gene has CDR1 MDHEN and CDR2 SYDVKM. V lost 2 bases and J lost 6, with 11 bases in between. CDR3 size: 14 residues. CDR3 nucleotide sequence: TGTGCCAGCAGTTTAGGGGGGTTGGGCAATGAGCAGTTCTTC. This encodes CASSLGGLGNEQFF.

There are many counts of this clonotype. This chain connects TRBV28 to TRBJ2-5; 14 positions agree with TRBD2. Germline V gene lookup returns CDR1 MDHEN and CDR2 SYDVKM. The CDR3 covers 17 residues. Germline trimming cut 6 bases from V and 4 bases from J; bases unmatched to any gene: 10. The CDR3 sequence: CASRHGTSGSRGETQYF. For the CDR3, the DNA is TGTGCCAGCAGACACGGGACTAGCGGGAGTCGGGGAGAGACCCAGTACTTC.

At least ten counts were recorded for this clonotype. The chain employs TRBV28 and TRBJ2-1; 9 bases align to TRBD1. V lost 8 bases and J lost 4; bases outside the gene matches: 3. Per germline, CDR1 MDHEN and CDR2 SYDVKM. The length of the CDR3 is 13 residues. This chain's CDR3 is CASAGQGYNEQFF. Written as DNA, the CDR3 is TGTGCCAGCGCGGGACAGGGTTACAATGAGCAGTTCTTC. Supplemented by reference TRBV28 and TRBJ2-1, the full variable domain reads DVKVTQSSRYLVKRTGEKVFLECVQDMDHENMFWYRQDPGLGLRLIYFSYDVKMKEKGDIPEGYSVSREKKERFSLILESASTNQTSMYLCASAGQGYNEQFFGPGTRLTVL.

This clonotype was detected only a few times. The junction differs from germline at one of its ends, possibly a read error. The genes are TRBV20-1 and TRBJ2-7; 10 bases are a match to TRBD1. The germline CDR1 and CDR2 sequences are DFQATT and SNEGSKA (reference sequence). This CDR3 is built from 13 residues. In nucleotides, the CDR3 is TGCAGCCAACGATCGGGACAGGGGATCGAGCAGCACTTC. It is translated as CSQRSGQGIEQHF.

The V and J genes are TRBV19 and TRBJ2-7; 8 bases are shared with TRBD2. Germline CDR1 is LNHDA and CDR2 is SQIVND (reference sequence). The CDR3 is 14 residues long. V was pared by 4 bases and J by 1 base, with 3 bases of the junction left unmatched. The CDR3 reads CASSKGLVSYEQYF. CDR3 coding DNA: TGTGCCAGTAGTAAGGGACTAGTATCCTACGAGCAGTACTTC.

V is TRBV6-5 and J is TRBJ2-5; unclear D gene. The CDR3 extends over 15 amino acids. CDR1 MNHEY and CDR2 SVGAGI come from the germline V gene. V was trimmed by 2 bases and J by 4 bases, leaving 14 bases between them. DNA of the CDR3: TGTGCCAGCAGTTACACAAGGACGGCCATAGAGACCCAGTACTTC. Encoded protein: CASSYTRTAIETQYF.

The rearrangement joins TRBV5-1 to TRBJ2-5; perhaps TRBD1 as D (6 bases). Per germline, CDR1 SGHRS and CDR2 YFSETQ. Trimming took 6 bases from V and 6 from J, leaving 15 bases between them. The CDR3 is made up of 13 amino acids. CDR3 in amino acids: CASTGRGGQTQYF. In DNA form, the CDR3 reads TGCGCCAGCACAGGCCGTGGGGGCCAGACCCAGTACTTC. Combining the CDR3 with reference TRBV5-1 and TRBJ2-5 gives the whole variable domain KAGVTQTPRYLIKTRGQQVTLSCSPISGHRSVSWYQQTPGQGLQFLFEYFSETQRNKGNFPGRFSGRQFSNSRSEMNVSTLELGDSALYLCASTGRGGQTQYFGPGTRLLVL.

In this sample, this clonotype turned up a few times. The chain links TRBV6-1 to TRBJ1-6; the match to TRBD1 covers 7 bases. The CDR3 covers 14 residues. The ends lost 6 bases at V and 5 bases at J; junction bases unmatched: 4. From germline, CDR1 is MNHNS and CDR2 SASEGT. The CDR3 is CASRGTADNSPLHF. Written as DNA, the CDR3 is TGTGCCAGCAGGGGGACAGCAGATAATTCACCCCTCCACTTT.

The chain recombines TRBV5-1 with TRBJ2-7; 9 positions match TRBD2. This CDR3 spans 15 amino acids. The V gene end was trimmed by 1 base and the J gene end by 3 bases; junction bases not matched to a gene: 5. Germline CDR1 and CDR2: SGHRS and YFSETQ. As DNA, the CDR3 is TGCGCCAGCAGCTTGAATAGCGGGAGTTTCTACGAGCAGTACTTC. It specifies CASSLNSGSFYEQYF.

V is TRBV11-2 and J is TRBJ2-2; the D is unclear. From germline, CDR1 is SGHAT and CDR2 FQNNGV. This CDR3 has 15 residues. V was clipped by 3 bases and J by 2 bases, with 10 bases between them. The CDR3, as DNA: TGTGCCAGCAGCTTGAGCAGACTTAACACCGGGGAGCTGTTTTTT. Residues: CASSLSRLNTGELFF.

This clonotype showed up just a few times. V usage is TRBV2 and J usage is TRBJ1-2; possibly TRBD1 for D (5 bases). Germline CDR1 is SNHLY and CDR2 is FYNNEI. Trimming took off 6 bases at V and 5 bases at J, with 10 bases between the two ends. The CDR3 has 12 residues. For the CDR3, the DNA is TGTGCCAGCAGGGGGGGAGGATATGGCTACACCTTC. Translated, it gives CASRGGGYGYTF.

In its sample, this clonotype was seen many times. The chain uses TRBV5-1 and TRBJ1-2; tentative D call: TRBD1 (5 bases). The CDR3 spans 15 residues. The V gene's germline CDR1 is SGHRS and CDR2 YFSETQ. Trimming pared 2 bases from V and 3 bases from J, leaving 14 bases between. CDR3 bases: TGCGCCAGCAGCTTCCTCGGGACGGACGACTATGGCTACACCTTC. Residues: CASSFLGTDDYGYTF.

This clonotype has more than one count but fewer than ten. The chain recombines TRBV12-3 or TRBV12-4 with TRBJ2-1, with a tentative D call TRBD2 (6 bases). The CDR3 is 16 residues long. V dropped 0 bases and J dropped 7 bases, with 16 bases sitting between them. The CDR3 nucleotides read TGTGCCAGCAGTTTAGCACTTGGGAGGAGAGTTAATGAGCAGTTCTTC. Its protein is CASSLALGRRVNEQFF.

This clonotype was found many times. The V gene is TRBV6-1, the J gene TRBJ2-7, with 7 nucleotides matching TRBD1. The V gene end was trimmed by 2 bases and the J gene end by 4 bases; junction bases not matched to a gene: 14. Per germline, CDR1 MNHNS and CDR2 SASEGT. The CDR3 loop spans 17 amino acids. Written as DNA, the CDR3 is TGTGCCAGCAGTGAACCAGGACAGGCAAAGAGCTTATACGAGCAGTACTTC. Amino acid sequence: CASSEPGQAKSLYEQYF.

In DNA form, the CDR3 reads TGTGCCAGCAGTTCTAGGGGACAGACTCAAAACGTCCTGACTTTC. Encoded protein: CASSSRGQTQNVLTF. The chain has TRBV27 and TRBJ2-6; the match to TRBD1 covers 7 bases. The V and J ends lost 4 bases and 10 bases, in that order; junction bases with no gene match: 10. CDR1 MNHEY and CDR2 SMNVEV come from the germline V gene (reference sequence). This CDR3 contains 15 residues. The whole variable domain, filled in from reference TRBV27 and TRBJ2-6, reads EAQVTQNPRYLITVTGKKLTVTCSQNMNHEYMSWYRQDPGLGLRQIYYSMNVEVTDKGDVPEGYKVSRKEKRNFPLILESPSPNQTSLYFCASSSRGQTQNVLTFGAGSRLTVL.

This clonotype was counted ten times or more. The chain links TRBV28 to TRBJ1-2; the D is unclear. CDR1 is MDHEN, CDR2 SYDVKM, per germline. The CDR3 sequence is 14 residues long. V dropped 6 bases and J dropped 1 base, with 12 bases sitting between them. The chain's CDR3 is CASSPSGSNYGYTF. The CDR3 DNA reads TGTGCCAGCAGCCCGTCCGGCAGTAACTATGGCTACACCTTC.

At least ten counts were recorded for this clonotype. The chain couples TRBV2 to TRBJ1-4, with 7 bases aligning to TRBD1. The CDR3 consists of 15 residues. Per germline, CDR1 SNHLY and CDR2 FYNNEI. With V trimmed by 5 bases and J by 4 bases, 7 bases remained unmatched. This chain's CDR3 is CASSWDRVYNEKLFF. The CDR3 DNA follows: TGTGCCAGCAGTTGGGACAGAGTTTATAATGAAAAACTGTTTTTT.

This clonotype turned up a few times. The chain has TRBV5-6 and TRBJ1-2, with D possibly TRBD1 on 6 matching bases. The CDR3 has 16 amino acids. V gave up 0 bases and J gave up 6 bases, with 18 bases separating them. The germline V gene has CDR1 SGHDT and CDR2 YYEEEE. CDR3 in amino acids: CASSLGYGATGHGYTF. The DNA for the CDR3 is TGTGCCAGCAGCTTGGGCTACGGGGCGACAGGTCATGGCTACACCTTC.

Ten or more counts support this clonotype. The CDR3 loop is CAGTDSRDTEAFF. Here the CDR3 DNA reads TGTGCCGGGACGGACAGTCGTGACACTGAAGCTTTCTTT. V is TRBV30 and J is TRBJ1-1, with D possibly TRBD1 on 6 matching bases. This CDR3 is 13 amino acids long. Germline V gives CDR1 GTSNPN, CDR2 SVGIG (reference sequence). The V end was cut by 8 bases, the J end by 3 bases, with 16 bases between.

In this sample, this clonotype turned up many times. The rearrangement uses TRBV28 and TRBJ1-2; maybe TRBD1 (5 bases). Deletions cut 7 bases from V and 4 bases from J, with 13 bases between. The CDR3 covers 13 residues. Germline loops: CDR1 MDHEN, CDR2 SYDVKM. The CDR3 DNA sequence: TGTGCCAGCACCACCGGGACGGCCTATGGCTACACCTTC. Amino acids: CASTTGTAYGYTF.

This chain uses TRBV20-1 with TRBJ2-3; 9 bases map to TRBD1. With 3 bases clipped from V and 6 bases from J, the junction kept 16 bases outside the gene matches. Per the germline V gene, CDR1 is DFQATT and CDR2 is SNEGSKA (reference sequence). The CDR3 sequence is 17 residues long. CDR3 region: CSASPLTGGNSVDTQYF. The CDR3 DNA is TGCAGTGCTAGCCCCCTCACAGGGGGCAATTCGGTCGATACGCAGTATTTT.

This clonotype came up a few times. This chain joins TRBV10-1 and TRBJ2-7; D might be TRBD1 or TRBD2, each matching 6 bases. The CDR3 runs 13 residues. Trimming removed 3 bases from V and 5 bases from J, with 11 bases in between. Per the germline V gene, CDR1 is WNHNN and CDR2 is SYGVQD (reference sequence). The CDR3: CASSDGGADEQYF. CDR3 nucleotides: TGCGCCAGCAGTGACGGGGGCGCCGACGAGCAGTACTTC.